This TCR beta chain was recorded in a study of T cells after yellow fever vaccination (dated by TCRdb to about 2019). A note on the overall study: The SMART-Seq v4 Ultra Low Input RNA kit was used to prepare libraries from fractions with low cell numbers. To track T-cell clones before and after primary and booster YFV17D yellow fever vaccination, bulk TCR alpha and beta repertoires were sequenced longitudinally. Blood was collected at multiple timepoints before and after primary and secondary immunization, and bulk PBMC replicates and cell subsets were isolated. Two healthy male donors, one aged 18 to 30 and one aged 30 to 40 years, made up the cohort.

Synthesis of TCR cDNA relied on 5'RACE template switching, a step that introduced a universal primer site along with unique molecular identifiers. Priming for cDNA synthesis came from both the TCR alpha and TCR beta constant segments. Library amplification involved two PCR steps, and the second step added sample barcodes and sequencing adapters. Sequencing of libraries was done on Illumina HiSeq 2500 (2x100 bp) or NovaSeq (2x150 bp). Processing in the source paper ran as follows. MIGEC was used to demultiplex reads and collapse the reads into UMI consensus sequences, and MiXCR was used for V(D)J alignment. Using edgeR on replicate PBMC samples, clonotypes were called vaccine-responding if FDR was below 0.01 and the log2 fold change was above 5 up to day 15. Each bulk clonotype received a CD4 or CD8 identity based on whether the sequenced CD4 or CD8 repertoire contained that clonotype at higher abundance. TCRdb redid the processing of the public reads, applying fastp at Q25 and MiXCR, and retained in-frame beta chains. Rows matching on CDR3 protein sequence are summarized as one entry with the most common DNA and genes. Here the V and J calls rest on TCRdb's processing, not on the authors' analysis. The sample contains 400,000 to 650,000 distinct CDR3 sequences, around a fifth of them found a single time. The ten largest clones take up less than 20% of the sample.

General study outcomes and caveats: A small share of clonotypes occurred in both CD4 and CD8 compartments, likely arising from convergent recombination. Computational filtering was required because FACS-sorted repertoires could contain abundant contaminating clonotypes from the bulk population. The secondary T-cell response was found to be weaker but faster than the primary response, with a peak reached on day 5 rather than on day 15. The study included only two donors, which limits how far the findings can be generalized. After the booster, most of the clones that had expanded following primary vaccination were detected again (almost 98% of CD4 and around 90% of CD8), which suggests that memory was broadly maintained.

The CDR3 measures 15 amino acids from cysteine to valine. The read is trimmed to its CDR3 DNA, 45 bases read in frame from base 1. In the germline V gene (reference sequence), CDR1 corresponds to SGHKS and CDR2 to YYEKEE. After removal of 4 bases from V and 0 bases from J, the junction retains 7 bases not matched to a gene. The treatment or condition tag for this specimen amounts to: live attenuated yellow fever vaccine strain. At each blood-draw timepoint, two biological replicates of bulk PBMCs were collected. PBMCs were isolated from peripheral blood using a standard Ficoll-Paque protocol. TriZol was used to extract RNA from bulk PBMCs, CD4 and CD8 fractions, and dextramer-positive and dextramer-negative fractions. To note about this clonotype: What antigen it recognizes has not been identified. Base qualities are missing; no much larger clone stands one base away.

This TCR derives from a man younger than 35 who received the YFV17D yellow fever vaccine. Recombination joined TRBV5-5 with TRBJ2-7; 7 bases in the junction line up with TRBD1. Specimen: PBMCs, collected roughly 20 days after the first yellow fever vaccination. Here is the DNA: TGTGCCAGCAGCACGGGACAGCGATCCTCCTACGAGCAGTACGTC. Its translation is CASSTGQRSSYEQYV.